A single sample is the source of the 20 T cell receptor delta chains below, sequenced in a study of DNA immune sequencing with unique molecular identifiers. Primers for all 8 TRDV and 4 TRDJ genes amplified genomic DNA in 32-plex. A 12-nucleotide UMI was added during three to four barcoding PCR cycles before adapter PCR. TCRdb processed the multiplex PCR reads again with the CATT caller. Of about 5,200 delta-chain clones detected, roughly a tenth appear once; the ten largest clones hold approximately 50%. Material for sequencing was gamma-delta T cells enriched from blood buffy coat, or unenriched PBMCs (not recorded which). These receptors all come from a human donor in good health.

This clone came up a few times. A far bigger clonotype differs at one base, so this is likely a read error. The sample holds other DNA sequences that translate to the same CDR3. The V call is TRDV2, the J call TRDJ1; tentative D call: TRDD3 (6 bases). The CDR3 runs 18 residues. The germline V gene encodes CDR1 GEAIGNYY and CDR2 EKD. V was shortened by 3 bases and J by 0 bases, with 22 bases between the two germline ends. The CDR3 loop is CACDPILGDTRYTDKLIF. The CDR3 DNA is TGTGCCTGTGACCCTATACTGGGTGATACGCGGTACACCGATAAACTCATCTTT.

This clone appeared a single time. The CDR3 loop reads CALGEAHSGPYWGIVYTDKLIF. DNA of the CDR3: TGTGCTCTTGGGGAAGCGCATTCCGGTCCTTACTGGGGGATAGTTTACACCGATAAACTCATCTTT. The rearrangement links TRDV1 to TRDJ1, with TRDD3 matching 11 bases. TCRdb carries no J gene annotation; the J gene was assigned here by matching the DNA with germline. The ends lost 2 bases at V and 0 bases at J; junction bases unmatched: 20. This CDR3 is 22 amino acids long. From germline, CDR1 is TSWWSYY and CDR2 QGS.

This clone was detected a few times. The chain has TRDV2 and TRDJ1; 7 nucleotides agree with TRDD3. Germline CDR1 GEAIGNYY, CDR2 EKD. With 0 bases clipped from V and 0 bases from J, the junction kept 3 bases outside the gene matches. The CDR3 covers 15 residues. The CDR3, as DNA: TGTGCCTGTGACACCCTGGGGGCCTACACCGATAAACTCATCTTT. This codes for CACDTLGAYTDKLIF.

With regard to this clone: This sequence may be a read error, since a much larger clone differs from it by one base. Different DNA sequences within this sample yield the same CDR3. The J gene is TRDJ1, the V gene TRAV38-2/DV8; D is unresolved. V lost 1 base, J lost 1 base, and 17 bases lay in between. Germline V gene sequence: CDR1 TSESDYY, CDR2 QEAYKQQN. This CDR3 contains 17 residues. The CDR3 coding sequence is TGTGCTTATAGGAGCTCACGAGACTCCACAACCACCGATAAACTCATCTTT. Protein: CAYRSSRDSTTTDKLIF.

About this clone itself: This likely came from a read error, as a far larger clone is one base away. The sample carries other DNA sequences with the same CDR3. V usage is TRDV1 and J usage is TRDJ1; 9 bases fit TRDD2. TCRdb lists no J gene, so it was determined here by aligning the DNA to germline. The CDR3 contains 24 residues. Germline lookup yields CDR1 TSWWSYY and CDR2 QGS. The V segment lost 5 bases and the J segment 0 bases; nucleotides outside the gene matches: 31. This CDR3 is CALGNRPFLRGDGGDSLYTDKLIF. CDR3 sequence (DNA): TGTGCTCTTGGGAACCGGCCCTTCCTACGAGGGGACGGGGGGGATTCTCTCTACACCGATAAACTCATCTTT.

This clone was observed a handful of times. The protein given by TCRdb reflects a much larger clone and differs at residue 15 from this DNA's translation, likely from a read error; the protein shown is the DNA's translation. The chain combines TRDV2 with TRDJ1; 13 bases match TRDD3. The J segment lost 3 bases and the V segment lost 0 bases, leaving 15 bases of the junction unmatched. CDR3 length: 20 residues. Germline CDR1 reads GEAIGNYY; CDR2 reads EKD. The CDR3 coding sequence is TGTGCCTGTGACACCGTCGCTACTGGGGGATACGGAGGGTACGCCGATAAACTCATCTTT. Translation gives CACDTVATGGYGGYADKLIF.

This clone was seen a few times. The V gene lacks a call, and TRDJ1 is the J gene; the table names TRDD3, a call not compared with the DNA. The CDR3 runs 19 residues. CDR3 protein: CALGEPKGRPGGYTDKLIF. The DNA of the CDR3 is TGTGCTCTTGGGGAGCCAAAAGGCCGACCTGGTGGGTACACCGATAAACTCATCTTT.

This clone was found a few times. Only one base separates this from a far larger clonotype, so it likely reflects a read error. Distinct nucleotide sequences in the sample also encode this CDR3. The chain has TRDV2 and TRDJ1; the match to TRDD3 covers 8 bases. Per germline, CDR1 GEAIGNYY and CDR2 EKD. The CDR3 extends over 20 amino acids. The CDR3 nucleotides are TGTGCCTGTGACACCCTGAGGGTTTCTGGGGGACACGAGTACACAGATAAACTCATCTTT. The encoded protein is CACDTLRVSGGHEYTDKLIF.

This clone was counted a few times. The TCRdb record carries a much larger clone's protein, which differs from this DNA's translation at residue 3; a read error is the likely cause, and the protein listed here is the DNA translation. The CDR3 sequence: CAYDGVGANTDKLIF. The CDR3 DNA is TGTGCCTATGACGGCGTCGGTGCAAACACCGATAAACTCATCTTT. The V and J genes are TRDV2 and TRDJ1; D is uncertain. There are 15 residues in the CDR3. The V gene's germline CDR1 is GEAIGNYY and CDR2 EKD.

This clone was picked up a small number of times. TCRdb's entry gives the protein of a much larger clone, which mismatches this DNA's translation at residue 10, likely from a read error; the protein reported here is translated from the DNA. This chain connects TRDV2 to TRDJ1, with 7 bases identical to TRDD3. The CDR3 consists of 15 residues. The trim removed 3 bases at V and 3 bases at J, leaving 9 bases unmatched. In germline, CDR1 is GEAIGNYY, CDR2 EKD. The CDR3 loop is CACDLLGTDSDKLIF. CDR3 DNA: TGTGCCTGTGACCTACTGGGGACAGACTCCGATAAACTCATCTTT.

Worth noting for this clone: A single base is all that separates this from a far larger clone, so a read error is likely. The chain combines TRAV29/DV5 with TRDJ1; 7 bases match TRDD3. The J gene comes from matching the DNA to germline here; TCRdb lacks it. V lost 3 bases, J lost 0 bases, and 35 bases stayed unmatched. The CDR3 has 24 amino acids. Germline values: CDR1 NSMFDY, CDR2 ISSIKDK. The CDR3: CAANRRRPTGKKLLGYTYTDKLIF. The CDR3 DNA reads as TGTGCAGCAAATCGCCGACGCCCTACGGGTAAGAAGCTACTGGGGTATACGTACACCGATAAACTCATCTTT. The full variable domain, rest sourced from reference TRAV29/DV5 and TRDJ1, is DQQVKQNSPSLSVQEGRISILNCDYTNSMFDYFLWYKKYPAEGPTFLISISSIKDKNEDGRFTVFLNKSAKHLSLHIVPSQPGDSAVYFCAANRRRPTGKKLLGYTYTDKLIFGKGTRVTVEP.

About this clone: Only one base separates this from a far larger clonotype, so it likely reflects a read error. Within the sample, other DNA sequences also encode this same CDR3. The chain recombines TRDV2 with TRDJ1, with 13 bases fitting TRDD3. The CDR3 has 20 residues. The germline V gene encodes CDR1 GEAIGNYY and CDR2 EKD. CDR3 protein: CACDTLGTGGYARSTDKLIF. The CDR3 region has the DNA TGTGCCTGTGACACGTTGGGTACTGGGGGATACGCGAGGTCAACCGATAAGCTCATCTTT.

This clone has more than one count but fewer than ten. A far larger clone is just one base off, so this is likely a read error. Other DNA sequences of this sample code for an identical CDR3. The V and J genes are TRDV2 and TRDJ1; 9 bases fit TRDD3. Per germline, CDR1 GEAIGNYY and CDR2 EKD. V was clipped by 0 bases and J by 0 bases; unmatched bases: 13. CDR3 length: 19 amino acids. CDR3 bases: TGTGCCTGTGACACCTTGTCTTTACTGGGGGAGGAGTACACCGATAAACTCATCTTT. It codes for CACDTLSLLGEEYTDKLIF.

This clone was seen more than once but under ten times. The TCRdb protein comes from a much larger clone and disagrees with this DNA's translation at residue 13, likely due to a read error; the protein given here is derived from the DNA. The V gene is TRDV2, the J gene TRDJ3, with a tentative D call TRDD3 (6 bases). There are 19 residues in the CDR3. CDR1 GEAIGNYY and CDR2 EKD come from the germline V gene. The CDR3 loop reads CACDQIKEEPSWGTRQMFF. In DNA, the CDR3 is TGTGCCTGTGACCAAATCAAGGAGGAGCCCTCCTGGGGCACCCGACAGATGTTTTTC.

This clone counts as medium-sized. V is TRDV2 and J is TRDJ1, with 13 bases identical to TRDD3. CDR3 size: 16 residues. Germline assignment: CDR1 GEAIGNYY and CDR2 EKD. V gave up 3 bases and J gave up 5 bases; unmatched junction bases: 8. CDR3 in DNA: TGTGCCTGTGACGCCTTACTGGGGGATACGCCTGATAAACTCATCTTT. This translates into CACDALLGDTPDKLIF.

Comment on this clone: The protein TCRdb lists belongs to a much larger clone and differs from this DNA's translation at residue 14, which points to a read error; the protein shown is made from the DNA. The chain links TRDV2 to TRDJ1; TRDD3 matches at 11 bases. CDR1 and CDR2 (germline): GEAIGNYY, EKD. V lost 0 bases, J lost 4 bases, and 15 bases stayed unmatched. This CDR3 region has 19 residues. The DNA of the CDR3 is TGTGCCTGTGACACCGTATCGAACTGGGGGATATCAGACATCGATAAACTCATCTTT. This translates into CACDTVSNWGISDIDKLIF.

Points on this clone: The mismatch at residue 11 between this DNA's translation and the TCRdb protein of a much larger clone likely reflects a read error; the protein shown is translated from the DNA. The CDR3 protein is CACDPIVLGEGSWDTRQMFF. CDR3 bases: TGTGCCTGTGATCCCATTGTACTGGGGGAAGGCTCCTGGGACACCCGACAGATGTTTTTC. This chain links TRDV2 with TRDJ3, with 9 bases that match TRDD3. Germline V gives CDR1 GEAIGNYY, CDR2 EKD. This CDR3 region has 20 residues. V lost 4 bases to trimming and J lost 0 bases; unmatched junction nucleotides: 12.

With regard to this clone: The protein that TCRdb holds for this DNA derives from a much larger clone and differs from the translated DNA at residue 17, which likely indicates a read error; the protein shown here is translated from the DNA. CDR3 sequence: CACDNLGTGGYRTYTDNLIF. Written as DNA, the CDR3 is TGTGCCTGTGATAACCTTGGTACGGGGGGATACCGTACTTACACCGATAATCTCATCTTT. The chain joins TRDV2 to TRDJ1; TRDD3 agrees at 9 bases. From germline, CDR1 is GEAIGNYY and CDR2 EKD. This CDR3 has 20 residues.

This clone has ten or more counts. CDR3 residues: CACDRVGIDHNDKLIF. In nucleotides, the CDR3 is TGTGCCTGTGACCGAGTCGGGATAGATCATAACGATAAACTCATCTTT. The chain has TRDV2 and TRDJ1, with D tentatively TRDD3 (6 bases). The CDR3 runs 16 residues. Germline values: CDR1 GEAIGNYY, CDR2 EKD. V was trimmed by 3 bases and J by 4 bases, leaving 20 bases between them.

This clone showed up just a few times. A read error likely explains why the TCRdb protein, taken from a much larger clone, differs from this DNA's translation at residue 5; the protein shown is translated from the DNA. The CDR3 DNA follows: TGTGCCTGTGACCGAATCAAGGAGGAGCCCTCCTGGGACACCCGACAGATGTTTTTC. It codes for CACDRIKEEPSWDTRQMFF. The chain carries TRDV2 and TRDJ3; D is unclear. Germline V CDR1 and CDR2: GEAIGNYY, EKD. V was pared by 3 bases and J by 0 bases, with 17 bases between. This CDR3 comprises 19 residues.